This T cell receptor (beta chain) was observed in a study of blood T cell repertoires in COVID-19. Study overall: COVID-19 samples collected from the United States, Italy and Spain covered acute and convalescent phases. Sources were T cells, B-cell-depleted T cells, or PBMCs; the material itself was cDNA or gDNA.

The germline V gene encodes CDR1 MNHEY and CDR2 SVGEGT. This CDR3 has 14 amino acids. Trimming stripped 0 bases from V and 2 bases from J, with 6 bases between. In the authors' methods: Counts of nucleated cells, estimated from reference gene primer amplification, were obtained. Sequencing used immunoSEQ multiplex PCR; TCRdb keeps in-frame clones, though not all of them. D and trimming come from the DNA, and the V and J calls and clone size come from that table. The repertoire holds approximately 98,000 clones, with roughly 82% as singletons. The sequence derives from a man older than 75 with acute or convalescent COVID-19. This rearrangement joins TRBV6-2 or TRBV6-3 to TRBJ2-3; D not certain. The sequenced sample consisted of peripheral blood. This chain's CDR3 is CASSYSRYTDTQYF. CDR3 bases: TGTGCCAGCAGTTACTCACGCTACACAGATACGCAGTATTTT.